These T cell receptor beta chains were read from a single sample in a study of PD-1 blockade in classical Hodgkin lymphoma. The data were produced by immunoSEQ multiplex PCR, yet TCRdb's version contains in-frame clones alone and is incomplete. The table includes 35,000 or so clones, approximately 69% detected once. The material was peripheral blood mononuclear cells (PBMCs), obtained before the second cycle of nivolumab. The receptors were sampled from a human donor with classical Hodgkin lymphoma. CDR3s include the opening cysteine and the closing phenylalanine or tryptophan. The order of the fields is D gene, J gene, V gene, clone size, CDR3 DNA, CDR3 protein. The D gene is left open where the match is weak. Only some rows state a clone size, as once, few, many or a class for expanded clones.

TRBD2	TRBJ2-5	TRBV11-1	-	TGTGCCAGCAGCTTAGGGGTAGCGGGGGGGCAAGAGACCCAGTACTTC	CASSLGVAGGQETQYF
TRBD2	TRBJ2-1	TRBV5-1	medium-sized	TGCGCCAGCAACACACAGGCGGGGGCCTACAATGAGCAGTTCTTC	CASNTQAGAYNEQFF
-	TRBJ1-1	TRBV5-1	-	TGCGCCAGCAGCATGGGGAGCGTAAACACTGAAGCTTTCTTT	CASSMGSVNTEAFF
-	TRBJ1-2	TRBV7-2	-	TGTGCCAGCAGCTTAGATGGAAGGGGCTACACCTTC	CASSLDGRGYTF
-	TRBJ1-2	TRBV7-2	-	TGTGCCAGCAGCCCAACGAGAAATGGCTACACCTTC	CASSPTRNGYTF
-	TRBJ2-7	TRBV7-2	once	TGTGCCAGCAGCTTAGGCTCAACAGCGAACCACCACGAGCAGTACTTC	CASSLGSTANHHEQYF
TRBD1	TRBJ1-1	TRBV4-1	-	TGCGCCAGCAGCCAAGGTTGGCAGACTGCCAGGGGGCATCATGAAGCTTTCTTT	CASSQGWQTARGHHEAFF
TRBD2	TRBJ2-5	TRBV7-2	once	TGTGCCAGCAGCTTAGGGGGGCTAGCGGGAAGGGAGACCCAGTACTTC	CASSLGGLAGRETQYF
-	TRBJ2-7	TRBV10-3	-	TGTGCCGTGGCCGGGCACAGTTCGTACGAGCAGTACTTC	CAVAGHSSYEQYF
TRBD2	TRBJ2-1	TRBV14	-	TGTGCCAGCAGCAAGCGACTAGCGGGGGGAAGATTCAATGAGCAGTTCTTC	CASSKRLAGGRFNEQFF
-	TRBJ1-2	TRBV5-6	-	TGTGCCAGCAGCTTGGTCAGGCCATATGGCTACACCTTC	CASSLVRPYGYTF
-	TRBJ2-3	TRBV14	-	TGTGCCAGCAGCTCATATAGCGGATTAACTAGCACAGATACGCAGTATTTT	CASSSYSGLTSTDTQYF
TRBD2	TRBJ2-3	TRBV5-1	medium-sized	TGCGCCAGCAGACTGGGACTAGCGGGAGGCTCAGATACGCAGTATTTT	CASRLGLAGGSDTQYF
TRBD2	TRBJ2-2	TRBV7-2	-	TGTGCCAGCAGCTTATTAGCGGGAGACACCGGGGAGCTGTTTTTT	CASSLLAGDTGELFF
-	TRBJ1-1	TRBV19	-	TGTGCCAGTAGAAGAGGACTTCAGGTTATGAACACTGAAGCTTTCTTT	CASRRGLQVMNTEAFF
-	TRBJ1-4	TRBV2	-	TGTGCCAGCAGACCGACACCGGGGACGGGTGAAAAACTGTTTTTT	CASRPTPGTGEKLFF
-	TRBJ2-6	TRBV7-9	few	TGTGCCAGCAGACTACCCCGGGACTCCAACGTCCTGACTTTC	CASRLPRDSNVLTF
-	TRBJ1-1	TRBV7-8	-	TGTGCCAGCAGCATTGGTTCGAACACTGAAGCTTTCTTT	CASSIGSNTEAFF
TRBD1	TRBJ2-5	TRBV9	-	TGTGCCAGCAGCGCCACAGGGGTCCAAGAGACCCAGTACTTC	CASSATGVQETQYF
-	TRBJ2-7	TRBV10-3	once	TGTGCCATCAGTGCAGGGTACGAGCAGTACTTC	CAISAGYEQYF
TRBD1	TRBJ1-2	TRBV18	-	TGTGCCAGCTCGGACAGGGGGGAAACCTATGGCTACACCTTC	CASSDRGETYGYTF
TRBD1	TRBJ2-1	TRBV27	-	TGTGCCAGCAGTCCGCGGACAGGGGCTTGGGGATACAATGAGCAGTTCTTC	CASSPRTGAWGYNEQFF
TRBD1	TRBJ1-1	TRBV25-1	-	TGTGCCAGCAGTGACCCTCGGACAGGGAACACTGAAGCTTTCTTT	CASSDPRTGNTEAFF
-	TRBJ2-7	TRBV5-4	-	TGTGCCAGCAGCTTGGTGGTAAGGGGCGCCACCTCCTACGAGCAGTACTTC	CASSLVVRGATSYEQYF
TRBD2	TRBJ2-1	TRBV9	once	TGTGCCAGCAGCAGATCTAGCGGCTACAATGAGCAGTTCTTC	CASSRSSGYNEQFF
-	TRBJ2-3	TRBV18	-	TGTGCCAGCTCCTCCACCCGGCCCGGGGGGCGCACAGATACGCAGTATTTT	CASSSTRPGGRTDTQYF
TRBD2	TRBJ2-1	TRBV7-2	-	TGTGCCAGCAGCTTATGGACTAGCTCCTACAATGAGCAGTTCTTC	CASSLWTSSYNEQFF
-	TRBJ2-1	TRBV7-3	-	TGTGCCAGCAGCTCAGGGGTTTTGGAATACAATGAGCAGTTCTTC	CASSSGVLEYNEQFF
-	TRBJ1-2	TRBV19	few	TGTGCCAGTAGTGCCGGACAGTATTATGGCTACACCTTC	CASSAGQYYGYTF
TRBD2	TRBJ2-7	TRBV9	once	TGTGCCAGCAGCACTGGACTAGCGGGGGGCGAGCAGTACTTC	CASSTGLAGGEQYF
-	TRBJ2-5	TRBV21-1	few	TGTGCCAGCAGCAGCCTGGTGGGACTAGCGGAGCTACAAGAGACCCAGTACTTC	CASSSLVGLAELQETQYF
-	TRBJ2-1	TRBV2	-	TGTGCCAGCAGTGAAGTAGGCGTGAGGTCCAATGAGCAGTTCTTC	CASSEVGVRSNEQFF
TRBD2	TRBJ2-1	TRBV6-5	-	TGTGCCAGTGGGACTAGCGTCTACAATGAGCAGTTCTTC	CASGTSVYNEQFF
-	TRBJ1-5	TRBV30	many	TGTGCCTGGAGTCATAAGGGTTTGCAGCCCCAGCATTTT	CAWSHKGLQPQHF
-	TRBJ1-3	TRBV5-1	-	TGCGCCAGCAGCTTATGGGACCTCTCTGGAAACACCATATATTTT	CASSLWDLSGNTIYF
TRBD1	TRBJ1-3	TRBV27	-	TGTGCCACCAAGAGCCAGGGGGCGACTGGAAACACCATATATTTT	CATKSQGATGNTIYF
-	TRBJ2-5	TRBV30	-	TGTGCCTGGGGGGTGGATTCAGGGGCGAAAGAGACCCAGTACTTC	CAWGVDSGAKETQYF
TRBD2	TRBJ2-7	TRBV7-9	-	TGTGCCAGCAGCTTCGGAGGTCCAGCGGGAATAACGAACGAGCAGTACTTC	CASSFGGPAGITNEQYF
-	TRBJ1-5	TRBV6-6	-	TGTGCCGGCAGGGAAGGAAGCAATCAGCCCCAGCATTTT	CAGREGSNQPQHF
TRBD2	TRBJ2-1	TRBV9	-	TGTGCCAGCAGCCTTAGGTTAGCGGGAGGGTTAGGGCCAAAAAGTCGGACTGAGCAGTTCTTC	CASSLRLAGGLGPKSRTEQFF
-	TRBJ2-1	TRBV19	-	TGTGCCAGTGGTACCGCCGCCGGGGCCTACAATGAGCAGTTCTTC	CASGTAAGAYNEQFF
-	TRBJ2-5	TRBV5-1	-	TGCGCCAGCAGCACCCGGGCCCCGGAGCGGGAGACCCAGTACTTC	CASSTRAPERETQYF
-	TRBJ2-5	TRBV18	once	TGTGCCAGCTCTCGCGGACAGCAAGAGACCCAGTACTTC	CASSRGQQETQYF
-	TRBJ1-2	TRBV11-2	-	TGTGCCAGCAGCTTCTCTGAGGGCCCCTATGGCTACACCTTC	CASSFSEGPYGYTF
TRBD1	TRBJ1-2	TRBV5-4	-	TGTGCCAGCAGCACCCGGGACAGTTACTATGGCTACACCTTC	CASSTRDSYYGYTF
-	TRBJ2-3	TRBV10-3	-	TGTGCCATCACCCTAGAAGGGTTCGGGGGAACAGATACGCAGTATTTT	CAITLEGFGGTDTQYF
-	TRBJ1-2	TRBV4-3	-	TGCGCCAGCAGCCAAGGCCTACCCCAGGGGAACTATGGCTACACCTTC	CASSQGLPQGNYGYTF
-	TRBJ1-6	TRBV4-3	-	TGCGCCAGCAGCCAAGAAGGGGGTCGCAATTCACCCCTCCACTTT	CASSQEGGRNSPLHF
-	TRBJ1-1	TRBV2	few	TGTGCCAGCAATGAAAGGAGGGCCTACACTGAAGCTTTCTTT	CASNERRAYTEAFF
TRBD1	TRBJ1-2	TRBV30	-	TGTGCCTGGAGTCCCCAGGGGACAGGGCCCTCAATCGGGAGTGGCTACACCTTC	CAWSPQGTGPSIGSGYTF